In its sample, the clone carrying this TCR beta chain was seen many times. This record comes from a study of blood T cell repertoires in COVID-19. About the research overall: Collection of acute and convalescent COVID-19 samples took place in the United States, Italy and Spain. The analysed material was cDNA or gDNA that came from T cells, B-cell-depleted T cells, or PBMCs.

Per germline, CDR1 LGHDT and CDR2 YNNKEL (reference sequence). This CDR3 comprises 12 residues. Trimming pared 4 bases from V and 7 bases from J, leaving 10 bases between. The authors' processing: Amplification from reference gene primers served as the basis for estimated nucleated cell counts. Assay used: immunoSEQ multiplex PCR; TCRdb lists only in-frame clones, some missing. V and J calls and clone size are given by that table; D and trimming were obtained from the DNA. Among roughly 100,000 clones listed, around 80% were seen once. The sample taken for sequencing was peripheral blood. This clonotype originated in an elderly man with acute or convalescent COVID-19. The chain links TRBV3-1 (or the pseudogene TRBV3-2) to TRBJ1-2, with D possibly TRBD1 on 5 matching bases. CDR3 sequence (DNA): TGTGCCAGCAGCCCCCGGGGGTCTGGCTACACCTTC. This translates into CASSPRGSGYTF.